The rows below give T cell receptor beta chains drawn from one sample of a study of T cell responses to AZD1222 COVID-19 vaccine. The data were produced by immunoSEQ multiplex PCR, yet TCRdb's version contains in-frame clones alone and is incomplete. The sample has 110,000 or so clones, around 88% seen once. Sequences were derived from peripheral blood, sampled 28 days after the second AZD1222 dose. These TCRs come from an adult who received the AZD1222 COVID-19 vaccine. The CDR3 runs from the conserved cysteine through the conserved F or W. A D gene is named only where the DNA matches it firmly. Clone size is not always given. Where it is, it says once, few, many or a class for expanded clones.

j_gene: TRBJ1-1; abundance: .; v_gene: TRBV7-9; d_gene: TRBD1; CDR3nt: TGTGCCAGCAGCTTTACAGGGGGGAATGATGAGGCTTTCTTT; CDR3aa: CASSFTGGNDEAFF
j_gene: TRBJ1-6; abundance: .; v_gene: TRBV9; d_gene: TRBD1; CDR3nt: TGTGCCAGCAGCGCAGGGGGCGAGAATTCACCCCTCCACTTT; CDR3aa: CASSAGGENSPLHF
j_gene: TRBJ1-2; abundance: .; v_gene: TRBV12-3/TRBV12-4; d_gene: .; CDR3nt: TGTGCCAGCAGTTTACGGGAGAACTATGGCTACACCTTC; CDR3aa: CASSLRENYGYTF
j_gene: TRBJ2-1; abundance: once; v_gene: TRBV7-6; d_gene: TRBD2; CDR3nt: TGTGCCAGCAGCTTACGCCCCGGGGGGGACTACAATGAGCAGTTCTTC; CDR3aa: CASSLRPGGDYNEQFF
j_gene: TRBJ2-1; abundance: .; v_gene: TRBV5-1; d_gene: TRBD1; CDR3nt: TGCGCCAGCAGCTCAGGACAGGGGATGGGAGAGCAGTTCTTC; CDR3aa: CASSSGQGMGEQFF
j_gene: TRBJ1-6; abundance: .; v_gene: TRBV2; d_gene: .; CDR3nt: TGTGCCAGCAAGGCCGACAGGAATTCACCCCTCCACTTT; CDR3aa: CASKADRNSPLHF
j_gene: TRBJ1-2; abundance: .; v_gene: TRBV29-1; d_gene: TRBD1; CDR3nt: TGCAGCGTTGGGTTCCCCGGGACAGACCCGTTGAACACCTTC; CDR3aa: CSVGFPGTDPLNTF
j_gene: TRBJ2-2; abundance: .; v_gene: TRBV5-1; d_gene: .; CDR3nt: TGCGCCAGCTCGGAGGGGGCCGGCACCGGGGAGCTGTTTTTT; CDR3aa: CASSEGAGTGELFF
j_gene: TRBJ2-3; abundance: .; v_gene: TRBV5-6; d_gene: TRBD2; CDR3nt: TGTGCCAGCAGCTTGCGGGCTAGCGGGGGAACAGATACGCAGTATTTT; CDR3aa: CASSLRASGGTDTQYF
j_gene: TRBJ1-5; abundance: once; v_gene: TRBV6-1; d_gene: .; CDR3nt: TGTGCCAGCAGTGAAGGAAACACCGGGGGCAATCAGCCCCAGCATTTT; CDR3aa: CASSEGNTGGNQPQHF
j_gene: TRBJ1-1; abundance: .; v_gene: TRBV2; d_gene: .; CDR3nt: TGTGCCAGCGTGGGACACACTGAAGCTTTCTTT; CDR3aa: CASVGHTEAFF
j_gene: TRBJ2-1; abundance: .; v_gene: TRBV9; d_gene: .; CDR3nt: TGTGCCAGCAGCCCTTCCCTAGCATCCAATGAGCAGTTCTTC; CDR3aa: CASSPSLASNEQFF
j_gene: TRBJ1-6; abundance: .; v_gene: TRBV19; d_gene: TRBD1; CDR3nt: TGTGCCACCGGGACAGGGAATAATTCACCCCTCCACTTT; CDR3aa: CATGTGNNSPLHF
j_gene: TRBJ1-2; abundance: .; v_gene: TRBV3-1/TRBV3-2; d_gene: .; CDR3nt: TGTGCCAGCAGCCAAGCGGAGCGGGGGCTTAATGGCTACACCTTC; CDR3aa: CASSQAERGLNGYTF
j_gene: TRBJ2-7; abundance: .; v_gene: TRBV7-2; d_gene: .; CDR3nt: TGTGCCAGCAGCTCAGGGGTAGTGAAGGACGAGCAGTACTTC; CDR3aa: CASSSGVVKDEQYF
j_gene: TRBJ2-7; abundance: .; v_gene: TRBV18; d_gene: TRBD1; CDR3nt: TGTGCCAGCTCCCCAGGCCCGACAGGGAACGAGCAGTACTTC; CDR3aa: CASSPGPTGNEQYF
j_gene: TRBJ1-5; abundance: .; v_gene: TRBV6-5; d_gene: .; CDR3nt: TGTGCCAGCAGCGGACAGACCAATCAGCCCCAGCATTTT; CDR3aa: CASSGQTNQPQHF
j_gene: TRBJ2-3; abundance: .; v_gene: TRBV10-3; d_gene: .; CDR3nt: TGTGCCATCAGTGAACCCGGGGCGGGATCCAATTTT; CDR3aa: CAISEPGAGSNF
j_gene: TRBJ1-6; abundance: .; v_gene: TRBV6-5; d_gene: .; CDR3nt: TGTGCCAGCTTACCTAACGGCCTTAATTCACCCCTCCACTTT; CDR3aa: CASLPNGLNSPLHF